The 18 T cell receptor beta chains below come from one sample, sequenced in a study of blood T cell repertoires in COVID-19. Here immunoSEQ multiplex PCR was the method, and the copy in TCRdb shows in-frame clones only, minus some. The profile shows more than 110,000 clones, 85% to 90% of them singletons. What was sequenced was peripheral blood. All receptors derive from an elderly woman with acute or convalescent COVID-19.

The chain recombines TRBV29-1 with TRBJ1-2; D is uncertain. The CDR3 sequence is 10 residues long. Germline V lookup: CDR1 SQVTM, CDR2 ANQGSEA. Deletions cut 8 bases from V and 3 bases from J, with 7 bases between. This chain's CDR3 is CSSFHYGYTF. The CDR3, as DNA: TGCAGCTCCTTTCACTATGGCTACACCTTC.

V gene TRBV3-1 (or the pseudogene TRBV3-2) combines with J gene TRBJ2-7, with D possibly TRBD2 on 6 matching bases. Trimming shortened V by 2 bases and J by 0 bases, and 11 bases separated the two germline ends. In germline, CDR1 is LGHDT, CDR2 YNNKEL (reference sequence). This CDR3 contains 15 residues. The CDR3 DNA reads as TGTGCCAGCAGCCAATCCGCGGGGATCTCCTACGAGCAGTACTTC. It translates to CASSQSAGISYEQYF.

The J gene is TRBJ2-3, the V gene TRBV7-3; 11 positions agree with TRBD2. V lost 1 base and J lost 4; bases outside the gene matches: 7. The germline V gene encodes CDR1 SGHTA and CDR2 FQGTGA. There are 17 residues in the CDR3. The CDR3 here is CASSLIPSGGLPDTQYF. Written as DNA, the CDR3 is TGTGCCAGCAGCTTAATTCCTAGCGGGGGGTTGCCAGATACGCAGTATTTT. The variable domain in full, with the rest retrieved from reference TRBV7-3 and TRBJ2-3, is GAGVSQTPSNKVTEKGKYVELRCDPISGHTALYWYRQSLGQGPEFLIYFQGTGAADDSGLPNDRFFAVRPEGSVSTLKIQRTERGDSAVYLCASSLIPSGGLPDTQYFGPGTRLTVL.

V usage is TRBV7-3 and J usage is TRBJ1-3; the match to TRBD1 covers 7 bases. With V trimmed by 2 bases and J by 0 bases, 1 base remained unmatched. Germline V gene sequence: CDR1 SGHTA, CDR2 FQGTGA. The CDR3 consists of 15 residues. In DNA, the CDR3 is TGTGCCAGCAGCTTACGACAGGGCTCTGGAAACACCATATATTTT. Residues: CASSLRQGSGNTIYF.

This chain uses TRBV2 with TRBJ1-5; D might be TRBD1 (6 bases). V lost 4 bases and J 9 bases, leaving 13 bases between the germline ends. The length of the CDR3 is 13 residues. CDR1 and CDR2 (germline): SNHLY, FYNNEI. CDR3 loop: CASSGQGQSPQHF. The CDR3 DNA reads as TGTGCCAGCAGTGGGCAGGGACAATCGCCCCAGCATTTT.

V usage is TRBV2 and J usage is TRBJ1-4; TRBD1 matches 7 bases. There are 15 residues in the CDR3. CDR1 SNHLY and CDR2 FYNNEI come from the germline V gene. V lost 5 bases and J lost 5; bases outside the gene matches: 8. CDR3 in DNA: TGTGCCAGCAGTATCCTACAGGGGTGGAATGAAAAACTGTTTTTT. This encodes CASSILQGWNEKLFF.

This clone was recorded a few times. V is TRBV30 and J is TRBJ1-1; 8 bases match TRBD1. Trimming cost V 5 bases and J 5 bases; bases outside gene matches: 7. Germline CDR1 is GTSNPN and CDR2 is SVGIG (reference sequence). The CDR3 runs 13 residues. The CDR3 sequence is CAWDGQGGTEAFF. For the CDR3, the DNA is TGTGCCTGGGACGGACAGGGAGGGACTGAAGCTTTCTTT.

This clone was recorded only once. The chain recombines TRBV19 with TRBJ1-5; 12 positions agree with TRBD1. Looked up from germline, CDR1 is LNHDA and CDR2 is SQIVND (reference sequence). The CDR3 extends over 19 amino acids. With V trimmed by 3 bases and J by 3 bases, 12 bases remained unmatched. CDR3 bases: TGTGCCAGTAGTATCGCCGGGACAGGGGGCGGAGGATCCAATCAGCCCCAGCATTTT. Translation: CASSIAGTGGGGSNQPQHF.

This chain connects TRBV5-4 to TRBJ2-1; D may be TRBD2 (5 bases). Germline V gene data show CDR1 as SGHNT and CDR2 as YYREEE (reference sequence). Trimming left V 4 bases short and J 0 bases short, with 11 bases between. The CDR3 contains 15 residues. CDR3 in amino acids: CASSPTAGSYNEQFF. CDR3 nucleotides: TGTGCCAGCAGCCCCACCGCGGGCTCCTACAATGAGCAGTTCTTC.

The J gene is TRBJ1-6, the V gene TRBV6-5; D perhaps matches TRBD1 (5 bases). The CDR3 sequence is 15 residues long. Trimming pared 4 bases from V and 7 bases from J, leaving 14 bases between. Germline CDR1 and CDR2: MNHEY and SVGAGI. The CDR3 loop is CASSSRDGGNSPLHF. For the CDR3, the DNA is TGTGCCAGCAGTTCCCGGGACGGGGGGAATTCACCCCTCCACTTT.

The chain uses TRBV5-1 and TRBJ2-1, with D possibly TRBD1 on 5 matching bases. The CDR3 contains 13 residues. Trimming took 0 bases from V and 7 from J, leaving 8 bases between them. Germline V gene lookup returns CDR1 SGHRS and CDR2 YFSETQ. CDR3 bases: TGCGCCAGCAGCTTGGCATCAGGGAATGAGCAGTTCTTC. Translation gives CASSLASGNEQFF.

The rearrangement joins TRBV5-1 to TRBJ2-2; TRBD1 might be the D (6 bases). The V gene's germline CDR1 is SGHRS and CDR2 YFSETQ. Trimming stripped 2 bases from V and 3 bases from J, with 14 bases between. The CDR3 has 16 residues. The CDR3 DNA is TGCGCCAGCAGCTTTAGCTCGACAGGTTACACCGGGGAGCTGTTTTTT. Translation gives CASSFSSTGYTGELFF.

The V call is TRBV28, the J call TRBJ2-5; 9 nucleotides match TRBD2. The CDR3 runs to 16 residues. Germline-derived CDR1 and CDR2 are MDHEN and SYDVKM. The V and J ends lost 4 bases and 7 bases, in that order; junction bases with no gene match: 13. DNA of the CDR3: TGTGCCAGCAGTTCACTTAGCGGGGGACTCTTCGGGACCCAGTACTTC. Translated, it gives CASSSLSGGLFGTQYF.

V gene TRBV5-1 combines with J gene TRBJ2-7; 9 bases fit TRBD1. This CDR3 is built from 13 residues. V gave up 4 bases and J gave up 3 bases; unmatched junction bases: 2. In germline, CDR1 is SGHRS, CDR2 YFSETQ. CDR3 sequence reads: CASSRDRDYEQYF. The CDR3 nucleotides read TGCGCCAGCAGCCGGGACAGGGACTACGAGCAGTACTTC.

The rearrangement links TRBV7-6 to TRBJ2-7; 7 bases line up with TRBD2. CDR1 is SGHVS, CDR2 FNYEAQ, per germline. The CDR3 is 15 residues long. With V trimmed by 5 bases and J by 3 bases, 10 bases remained unmatched. CDR3 in amino acids: CASSLRGEGSYEQYF. Written as DNA, the CDR3 is TGTGCCAGCAGCCTCCGAGGGGAGGGGAGCTACGAGCAGTACTTC.

The genes are TRBV12-5 and TRBJ1-5; D unclear. V was cut by 7 bases and J by 4 bases, with 8 bases left in between. Germline V gene sequence: CDR1 LGHNT, CDR2 FRNRAP. The CDR3 is made up of 12 amino acids. The CDR3 sequence: CASAQENQPQHF. In nucleotides, the CDR3 is TGTGCTAGTGCTCAGGAAAATCAGCCCCAGCATTTT.

This clone has only one observation. J is TRBJ1-5 and V is TRBV18; tentatively, D is TRBD1 (5 bases). The CDR3 consists of 16 residues. Trimming stripped 3 bases from V and 1 base from J, with 13 bases between. Germline V lookup: CDR1 KGHSH, CDR2 LQKENI. Here the CDR3 reads CASSPGTGGSNQPQHF. DNA of the CDR3: TGTGCCAGCTCACCTGGGACTGGGGGGAGCAATCAGCCCCAGCATTTT. The entire variable domain, with the rest obtained from reference TRBV18 and TRBJ1-5, is as follows: NAGVMQNPRHLVRRRGQEARLRCSPMKGHSHVYWYRQLPEEGLKFMVYLQKENIIDESGMPKERFSAEFPKEGPSILRIQQVVRGDSAAYFCASSPGTGGSNQPQHFGDGTRLSIL.

The chain uses TRBV6-2 or TRBV6-3 and TRBJ1-1; 7 positions agree with TRBD1. V lost 6 bases to trimming and J lost 3 bases; unmatched junction nucleotides: 4. The CDR3 has 13 amino acids. From germline, CDR1 is MNHEY and CDR2 SVGEGT. As DNA, the CDR3 is TGTGCCAGCAGCGACAGGGCTTACACTGAAGCTTTCTTT. Amino acid sequence: CASSDRAYTEAFF.